Listed here are 16 T cell receptor beta chains from one sample, sequenced in a study of blood T cell repertoires in COVID-19. Clones were sequenced by immunoSEQ multiplex PCR, and TCRdb holds only the in-frame ones, with some missing. The sample has hundreds of thousands of clones, around 90% seen once. Material for sequencing was peripheral blood. The source is a man between 18 and 29 years old with COVID-19, enrolled during active disease.

The CDR3 nucleotides read TGTGCCGGTACTAGCGCCAGCTCTGGGGCCAACGTCCTGACTTTC. Encoded protein: CAGTSASSGANVLTF. The V gene is TRBV7-9, the J gene TRBJ2-6; 7 bases align to TRBD2. This CDR3 region has 15 residues. Germline lookup yields CDR1 SEHNR and CDR2 FQNEAQ (reference sequence). Germline trimming cut 11 bases from V and 0 bases from J; bases unmatched to any gene: 7.

This chain joins TRBV5-1 and TRBJ2-5, with TRBD1 matching over 7 bases. The CDR3 spans 16 residues. The germline V gene has CDR1 SGHRS and CDR2 YFSETQ. V was pared by 4 bases and J by 4 bases, with 13 bases of the junction left unmatched. CDR3 residues: CASSRGTALITETQYF. CDR3 DNA: TGCGCCAGCAGCAGAGGGACAGCCTTGATCACAGAGACCCAGTACTTC.

The gene calls are TRBV28 and TRBJ1-5; D not certain. V lost 6 bases and J lost 2, with 14 bases in between. This CDR3 is 15 amino acids long. The germline V gene has CDR1 MDHEN and CDR2 SYDVKM. Here the CDR3 DNA reads TGTGCCAGCAGCCTCCCCGCCGGGGGCAATCAGCCCCAGCATTTT. It codes for CASSLPAGGNQPQHF.

The chain uses TRBV6-5 and TRBJ2-2; TRBD2 aligns across 8 bases. V lost 7 bases, J lost 2 bases, and 6 bases stayed unmatched. The germline V gene has CDR1 MNHEY and CDR2 SVGAGI. This CDR3 has 15 residues. CDR3 loop: CASNPTSGNTGELFF. The CDR3 DNA is TGTGCCAGCAATCCAACTAGCGGTAACACCGGGGAGCTGTTTTTT.

V usage is TRBV7-9 and J usage is TRBJ2-3; no clear D. Germline CDR1 is SEHNR and CDR2 is FQNEAQ (reference sequence). The ends were cut back, 5 bases at V and 2 bases at J, with 11 bases in the middle. CDR3 length: 14 residues. The CDR3 sequence is CASSPPEPTDTQYF. Here the CDR3 DNA reads TGTGCCAGCAGCCCCCCGGAGCCCACAGATACGCAGTATTTT.

This chain uses TRBV11-3 with TRBJ2-1, with D possibly being TRBD2 (7 bases). The ends were cut back, 5 bases at V and 8 bases at J, with 19 bases in the middle. The CDR3 extends over 15 amino acids. The V gene's germline CDR1 is SGHNT and CDR2 YENEEA. As DNA, the CDR3 is TGTGCCAGCAGCCAAGGGGGGGGCGAGACATATGAGCAGTTCTTC. Its translation: CASSQGGGETYEQFF.

The chain combines TRBV7-2 with TRBJ2-5; 16 nucleotides line up with TRBD2. CDR1 SGHTA and CDR2 FQGNSA come from the germline V gene. The V segment lost 5 bases and the J segment 4 bases; nucleotides outside the gene matches: 4. The CDR3 covers 16 residues. The CDR3 DNA follows: TGTGCCAGCAGCAGGGGACTAGCGGGGGGGAGAGAGACCCAGTACTTC. Encoded protein: CASSRGLAGGRETQYF.

V is TRBV5-5 and J is TRBJ2-1; TRBD2 matches at 11 bases. J lost 6 bases, V lost 2 bases, and 4 bases had no gene match. The CDR3 consists of 15 residues. Germline CDR1 SGHKS, CDR2 YYEKEE (reference sequence). In DNA, the CDR3 is TGTGCCAGCAGCTTTAGCGGGGGGGCCGGCAATGAGCAGTTCTTC. As protein: CASSFSGGAGNEQFF.

The genes are TRBV18 and TRBJ2-1; D is ambiguous. Germline CDR1 is KGHSH and CDR2 is LQKENI. The CDR3 runs 13 residues. V lost 0 bases, J lost 9 bases, and 9 bases lay in between. CDR3 residues: CASSPPQAPEQFF. In nucleotides, the CDR3 is TGTGCCAGCTCACCACCCCAAGCCCCTGAGCAGTTCTTC.

This rearrangement joins TRBV24-1 to TRBJ1-5, with 9 bases fitting TRBD1. The length of the CDR3 is 14 residues. V was pared by 9 bases and J by 6 bases, with 8 bases of the junction left unmatched. Germline CDR1 and CDR2: KGHDR and SFDVKD. The CDR3 DNA is TGTGCCACCTCCGGGACAGGGACTAGTCAGCCCCAGCATTTT. Residues: CATSGTGTSQPQHF.

The chain couples TRBV12-5 to TRBJ2-5; 8 nucleotides line up with TRBD1. CDR3 length equals 15 residues. Trimming took 1 base from V and 2 from J; bases not matched to a gene: 3. CDR1 and CDR2 (germline): LGHNT, FRNRAP. This chain's CDR3 is CASGLDRGFQETQYF. Written as DNA, the CDR3 is TGTGCTAGTGGTTTGGACAGGGGGTTTCAAGAGACCCAGTACTTC.

This chain links TRBV14 with TRBJ2-5; 7 nucleotides agree with TRBD2. The germline gives CDR1 SGHDN, CDR2 FVKESK. Trimming cost V 4 bases and J 5 bases; bases outside gene matches: 7. This CDR3 is built from 14 residues. The DNA of the CDR3 is TGTGCCAGCAGCCGAGGCGGGAGTGGGGAGACCCAGTACTTC. It translates to CASSRGGSGETQYF. Full variable domain (rest looked up from reference TRBV14 and TRBJ2-5): EAGVTQFPSHSVIEKGQTVTLRCDPISGHDNLYWYRRVMGKEIKFLLHFVKESKQDESGMPNNRFLAERTGGTYSTLKVQPAELEDSGVYFCASSRGGSGETQYFGPGTRLLVL.

CDR3 nucleotide sequence: TGCGCCAGCAGCCCCACAGGACTAGCGGGGGTAGGGGAGACCCAGTACTTC. It is translated as CASSPTGLAGVGETQYF. The chain joins TRBV5-1 to TRBJ2-5, with 13 bases aligning to TRBD2. Germline CDR1 SGHRS, CDR2 YFSETQ. V was clipped by 4 bases and J by 5 bases; unmatched bases: 11. The CDR3 covers 17 residues.

The chain uses TRBV29-1 and TRBJ1-5; 10 bases agree with TRBD1. The CDR3 consists of 13 residues. CDR1 SQVTM and CDR2 ANQGSEA come from the germline V gene. After removal of 7 bases from V and 7 bases from J, the junction contained 7 bases not matched to a gene. This CDR3 reads CSAARDRGQPQHF. Written as DNA, the CDR3 is TGCAGCGCCGCCCGGGACAGGGGCCAGCCCCAGCATTTT.

This rearrangement joins TRBV6-1 to TRBJ2-7; D gene ambiguous. This CDR3 region has 13 residues. The germline V and J ends were trimmed by 2 bases and 2 bases, with 7 bases remaining between them. Germline assignment: CDR1 MNHNS and CDR2 SASEGT. The chain's CDR3 is CASSESTAYEQYF. The DNA of the CDR3 is TGTGCCAGCAGTGAATCCACAGCCTACGAGCAGTACTTC.

The chain carries TRBV12-3 or TRBV12-4 and TRBJ1-1; D is unclear. The germline V and J ends were trimmed by 0 bases and 5 bases, with 7 bases remaining between them. There are 13 residues in the CDR3. The CDR3 DNA sequence: TGTGCCAGCAGTTTAGCGGGGAGGACTGAAGCTTTCTTT. This sequence encodes CASSLAGRTEAFF.